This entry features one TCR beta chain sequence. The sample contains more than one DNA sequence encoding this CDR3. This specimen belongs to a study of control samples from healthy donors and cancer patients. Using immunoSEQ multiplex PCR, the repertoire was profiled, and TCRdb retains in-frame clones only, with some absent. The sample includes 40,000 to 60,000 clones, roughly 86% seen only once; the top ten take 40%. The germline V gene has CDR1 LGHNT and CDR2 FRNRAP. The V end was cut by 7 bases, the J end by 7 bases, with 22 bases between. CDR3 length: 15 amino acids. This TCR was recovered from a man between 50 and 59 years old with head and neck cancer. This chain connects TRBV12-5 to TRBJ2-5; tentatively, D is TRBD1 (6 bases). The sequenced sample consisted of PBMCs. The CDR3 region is CASAIYRTGMGTQYF. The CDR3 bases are TGTGCTAGTGCCATATATCGCACAGGGATGGGGACCCAGTACTTC.